This TCR beta chain was profiled in a study of T cells in Graves' hyperthyroidism and ophthalmopathy. Active moderate-to-severe ophthalmopathy, Clinical Activity Score at least 3, NOSPECS at least 4, under 3 months' duration. Diagnostic decisions used clinical symptoms, serum thyroxine and TRAb, thyroid ultrasound and orbital computed tomography. V was cut by 0 bases and J by 2 bases, with 11 bases left in between. CDR1 MNHEY and CDR2 SVGAGI come from the germline V gene. The CDR3 consists of 15 residues. As regards this clonotype: A single base separates this from a much larger clone, so it may be a read error.

The investigators amplified TCR beta CDR3 regions from RNA transcripts. Researchers ran a first-round RT-PCR on the TCR CDR3 using the HTBI primer set. TCRdb reprocessed the multiplex PCR reads via MiXCR and lists one record per CDR3 protein. The sample records approximately 380,000 distinct CDR3 sequences, approximately 18% being singletons. The sequencing sample was made of blood. This TCR derives from a man between 18 and 35 years old with Graves' ophthalmopathy. The J gene is TRBJ2-7, the V gene TRBV6-5; D ambiguous. The CDR3 coding sequence is TGTGCCAGCAGTTACTCCCCGCGCAGGCCCTACGAGCAGTACTTC. It specifies CASSYSPRRPYEQYF.